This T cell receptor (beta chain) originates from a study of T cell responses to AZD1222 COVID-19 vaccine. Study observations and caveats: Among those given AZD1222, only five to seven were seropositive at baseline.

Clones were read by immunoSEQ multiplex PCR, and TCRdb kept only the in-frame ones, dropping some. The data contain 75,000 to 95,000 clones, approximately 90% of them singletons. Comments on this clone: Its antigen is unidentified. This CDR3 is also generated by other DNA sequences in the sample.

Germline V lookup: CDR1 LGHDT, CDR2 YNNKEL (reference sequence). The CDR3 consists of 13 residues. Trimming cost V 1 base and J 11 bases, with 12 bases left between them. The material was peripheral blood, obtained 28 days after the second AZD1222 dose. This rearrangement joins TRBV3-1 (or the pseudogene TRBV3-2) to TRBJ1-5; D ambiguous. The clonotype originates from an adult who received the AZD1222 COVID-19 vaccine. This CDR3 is CASSQGGVQAQHF. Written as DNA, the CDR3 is TGTGCCAGCAGCCAAGGCGGAGTTCAAGCCCAGCATTTT.